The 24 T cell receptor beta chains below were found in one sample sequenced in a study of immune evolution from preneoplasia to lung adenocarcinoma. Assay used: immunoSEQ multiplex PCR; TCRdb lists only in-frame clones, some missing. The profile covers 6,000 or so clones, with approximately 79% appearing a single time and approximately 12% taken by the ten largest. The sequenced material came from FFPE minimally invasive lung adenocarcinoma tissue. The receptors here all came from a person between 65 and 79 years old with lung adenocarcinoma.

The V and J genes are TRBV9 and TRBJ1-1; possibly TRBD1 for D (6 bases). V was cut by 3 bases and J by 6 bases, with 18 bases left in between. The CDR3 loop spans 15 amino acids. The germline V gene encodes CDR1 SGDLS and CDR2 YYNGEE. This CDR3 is CASSGLQGPGAEAFF. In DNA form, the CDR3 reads TGTGCCAGCAGCGGGTTACAGGGTCCGGGCGCTGAAGCTTTCTTT.

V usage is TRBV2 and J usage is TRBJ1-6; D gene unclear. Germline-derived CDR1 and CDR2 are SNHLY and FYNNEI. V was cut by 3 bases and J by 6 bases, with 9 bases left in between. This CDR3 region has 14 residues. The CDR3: CASSEIVSNSPLHF. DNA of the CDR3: TGTGCCAGCAGTGAGATTGTCTCTAATTCACCCCTCCACTTT. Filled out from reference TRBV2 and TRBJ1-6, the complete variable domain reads EPEVTQTPSHQVTQMGQEVILRCVPISNHLYFYWYRQILGQKVEFLVSFYNNEISEKSEIFDDQFSVERPDGSNFTLKIRSTKLEDSAMYFCASSEIVSNSPLHFGNGTRLTVT.

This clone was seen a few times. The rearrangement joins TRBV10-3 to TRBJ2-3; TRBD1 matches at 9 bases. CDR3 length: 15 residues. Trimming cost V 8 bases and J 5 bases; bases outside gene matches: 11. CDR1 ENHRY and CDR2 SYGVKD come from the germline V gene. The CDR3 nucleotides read TGTGCCATCTCCACGGGACAGGGAAAAGGAGATACGCAGTATTTT. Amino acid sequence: CAISTGQGKGDTQYF.

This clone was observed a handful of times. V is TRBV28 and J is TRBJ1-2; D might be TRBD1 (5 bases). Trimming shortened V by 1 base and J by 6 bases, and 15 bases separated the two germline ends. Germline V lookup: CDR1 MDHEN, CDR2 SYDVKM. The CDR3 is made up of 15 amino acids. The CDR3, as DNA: TGTGCCAGCAGTTTATCCTCCCTGGGGGGAAATGGCTACACCTTC. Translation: CASSLSSLGGNGYTF.

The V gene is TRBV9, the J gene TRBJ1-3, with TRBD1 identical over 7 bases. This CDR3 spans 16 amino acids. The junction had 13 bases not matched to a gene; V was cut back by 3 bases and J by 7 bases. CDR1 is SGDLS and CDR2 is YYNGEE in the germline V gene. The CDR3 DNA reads TGTGCCAGCAGCGAGGGGGGACAGCAAACTAGGAACACCATATATTTT. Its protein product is CASSEGGQQTRNTIYF.

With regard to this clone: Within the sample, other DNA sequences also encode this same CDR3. In DNA, the CDR3 is TGTGCCAGCAATTCGATCACTGAAGCTTTCTTT. It codes for CASNSITEAFF. The chain carries TRBV2 and TRBJ1-1; the D is unclear. Trimming took off 7 bases at V and 4 bases at J, with 7 bases between the two ends. Per the germline V gene, CDR1 is SNHLY and CDR2 is FYNNEI. There are 11 residues in the CDR3.

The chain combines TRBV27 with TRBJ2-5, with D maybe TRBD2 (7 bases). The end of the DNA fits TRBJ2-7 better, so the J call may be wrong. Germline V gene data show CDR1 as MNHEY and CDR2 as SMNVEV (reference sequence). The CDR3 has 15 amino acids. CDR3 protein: CASSSGGLSSYEQYF. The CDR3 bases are TGTGCCAGCAGTTCCGGGGGGCTAAGCTCCTACGAGCAGTACTTC.

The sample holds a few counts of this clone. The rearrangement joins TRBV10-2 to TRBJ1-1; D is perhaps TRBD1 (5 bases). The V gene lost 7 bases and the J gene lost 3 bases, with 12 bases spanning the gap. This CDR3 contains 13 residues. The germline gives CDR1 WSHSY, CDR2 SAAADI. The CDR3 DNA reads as TGCGCCAGCAAAGAGGTGACAGACACTGAAGCTTTCTTT. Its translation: CASKEVTDTEAFF.

CDR3 in DNA: TGTGCCAGCAGCCACCTACCCGGGACACTTCAAGAGACCCAGTACTTC. Amino acid sequence: CASSHLPGTLQETQYF. The chain is built from TRBV6-6 and TRBJ2-5; a weak D match, TRBD1 (6 bases). This CDR3 region has 16 residues. Germline loops: CDR1 MNHNY, CDR2 SVGAGI (reference sequence). With 6 bases removed from V and 2 bases from J, the gap between germline ends came to 19 bases.

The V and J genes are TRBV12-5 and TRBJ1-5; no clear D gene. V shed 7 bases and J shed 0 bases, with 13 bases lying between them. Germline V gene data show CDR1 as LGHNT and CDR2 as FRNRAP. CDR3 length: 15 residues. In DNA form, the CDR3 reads TGTGCTAGTGCAGCCTCAGAGACTAGCAATCAGCCCCAGCATTTT. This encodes CASAASETSNQPQHF.

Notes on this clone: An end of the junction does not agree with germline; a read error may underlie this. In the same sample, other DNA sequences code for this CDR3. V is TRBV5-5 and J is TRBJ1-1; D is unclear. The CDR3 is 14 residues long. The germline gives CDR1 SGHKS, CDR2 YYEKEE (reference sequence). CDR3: CASSFRGENTEAFF. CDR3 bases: TGTGCCAGCAGCTTTCGAGGTGAGAACACTGAGGCTTTCTTT. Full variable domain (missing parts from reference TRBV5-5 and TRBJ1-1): DAGVTQSPTHLIKTRGQQVTLRCSPISGHKSVSWYQQVLGQGPQFIFQYYEKEERGRGNFPDRFSARQFPNYSSELNVNALLLGDSALYLCASSFRGENTEAFFGQGTRLTVV.

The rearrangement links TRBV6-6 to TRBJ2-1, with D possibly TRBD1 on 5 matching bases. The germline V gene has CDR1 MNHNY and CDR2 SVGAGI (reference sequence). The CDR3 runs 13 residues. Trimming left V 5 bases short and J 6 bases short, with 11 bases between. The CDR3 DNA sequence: TGTGCCAGCAGTACTACAGGCGCCAATGAGCAGTTCTTC. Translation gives CASSTTGANEQFF.

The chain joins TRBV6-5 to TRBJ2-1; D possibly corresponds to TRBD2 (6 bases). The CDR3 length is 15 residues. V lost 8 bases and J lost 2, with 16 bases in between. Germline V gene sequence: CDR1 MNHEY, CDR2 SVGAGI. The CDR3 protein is CASLPSGGTYNEQFF. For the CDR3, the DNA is TGTGCCAGCCTACCAAGCGGAGGGACCTACAATGAGCAGTTCTTC.

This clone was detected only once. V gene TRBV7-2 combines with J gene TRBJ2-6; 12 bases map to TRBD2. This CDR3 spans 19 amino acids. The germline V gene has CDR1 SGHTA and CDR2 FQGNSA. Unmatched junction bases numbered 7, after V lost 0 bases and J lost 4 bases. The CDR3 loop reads CASSLASSGGAAGANVLTF. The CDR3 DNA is TGTGCCAGCAGCTTAGCTTCTAGCGGGGGGGCTGCAGGGGCCAACGTCCTGACTTTC. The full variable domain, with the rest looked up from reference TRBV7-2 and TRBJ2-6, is GAGVSQSPSNKVTEKGKDVELRCDPISGHTALYWYRQSLGQGLEFLIYFQGNSAPDKSGLPSDRFSAERTGGSVSTLTIQRTQQEDSAVYLCASSLASSGGAAGANVLTFGAGSRLTVL.

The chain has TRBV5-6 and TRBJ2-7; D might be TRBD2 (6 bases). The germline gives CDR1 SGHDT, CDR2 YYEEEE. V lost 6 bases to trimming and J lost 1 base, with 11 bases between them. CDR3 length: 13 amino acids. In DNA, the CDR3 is TGTGCCAGCACCCTGGGACTTTCCTACGAGCAGTACTTC. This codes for CASTLGLSYEQYF.

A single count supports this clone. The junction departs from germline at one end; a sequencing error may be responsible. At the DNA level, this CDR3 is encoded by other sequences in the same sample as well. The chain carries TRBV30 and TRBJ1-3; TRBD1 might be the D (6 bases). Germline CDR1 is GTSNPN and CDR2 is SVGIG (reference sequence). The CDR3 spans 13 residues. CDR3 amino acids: CAWNRGERNTIYF. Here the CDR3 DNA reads TGCGCCTGGAATAGGGGGGAGAGAAACACCATATATTTT. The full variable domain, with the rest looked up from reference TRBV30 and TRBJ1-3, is SQTIHQWPATLVQPVGSPLSLECTVEGTSNPNLYWYRQAAGRGLQLLFYSVGIGQISSEVPQNLSASRPQDRQFILSSKKLLLSDSGFYLCAWNRGERNTIYFGEGSWLTVV.

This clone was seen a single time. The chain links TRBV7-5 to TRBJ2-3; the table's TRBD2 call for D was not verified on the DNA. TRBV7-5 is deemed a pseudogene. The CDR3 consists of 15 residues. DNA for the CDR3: TGTGTCAGAAGCCCGGGGGACGGGAGTATATATACGCAGTATTTT. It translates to CVRSPGDGSIYTQYF.

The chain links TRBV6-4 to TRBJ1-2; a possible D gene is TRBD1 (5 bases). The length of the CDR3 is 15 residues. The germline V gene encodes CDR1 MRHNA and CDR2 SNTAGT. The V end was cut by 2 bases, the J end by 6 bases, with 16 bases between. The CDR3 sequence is CASSDTPQGLDGYTF. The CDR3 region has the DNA TGTGCCAGCAGTGACACCCCGCAGGGACTGGATGGCTACACCTTC.

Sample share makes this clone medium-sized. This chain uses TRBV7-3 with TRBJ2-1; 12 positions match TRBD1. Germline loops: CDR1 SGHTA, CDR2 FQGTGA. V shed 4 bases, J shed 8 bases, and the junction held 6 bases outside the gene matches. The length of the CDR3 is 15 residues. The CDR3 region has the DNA TGTGCCAGCAGCTCCGGGACAGGGGGCGTGGATGAGCAGTTCTTC. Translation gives CASSSGTGGVDEQFF.

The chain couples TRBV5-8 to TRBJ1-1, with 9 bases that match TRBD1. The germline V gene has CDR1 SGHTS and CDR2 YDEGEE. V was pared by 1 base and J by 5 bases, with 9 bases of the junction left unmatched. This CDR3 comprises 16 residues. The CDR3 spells CASSLMWDRVRTEAFF. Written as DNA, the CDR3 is TGTGCCAGCAGCTTGATGTGGGACAGGGTACGGACTGAAGCTTTCTTT.

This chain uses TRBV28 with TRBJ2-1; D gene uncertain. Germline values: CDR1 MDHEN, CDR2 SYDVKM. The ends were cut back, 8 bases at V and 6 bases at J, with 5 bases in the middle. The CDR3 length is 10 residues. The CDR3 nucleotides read TGTGCCAGCTGGGGCAATGAGCAGTTCTTC. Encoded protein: CASWGNEQFF.

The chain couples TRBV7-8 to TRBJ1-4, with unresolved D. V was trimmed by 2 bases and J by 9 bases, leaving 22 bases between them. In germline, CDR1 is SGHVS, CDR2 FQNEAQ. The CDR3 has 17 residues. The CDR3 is CASSLRLSVGPGQKLFF. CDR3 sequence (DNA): TGTGCCAGCAGCTTACGGCTGTCAGTTGGCCCTGGACAAAAACTGTTTTTT.

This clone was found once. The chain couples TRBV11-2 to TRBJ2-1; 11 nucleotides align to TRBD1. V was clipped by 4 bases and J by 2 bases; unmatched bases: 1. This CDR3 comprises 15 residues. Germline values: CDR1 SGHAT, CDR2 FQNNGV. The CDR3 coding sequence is TGTGCCAGCAGCTGGACAGGGGGCGCCTACAATGAGCAGTTCTTC. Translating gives CASSWTGGAYNEQFF. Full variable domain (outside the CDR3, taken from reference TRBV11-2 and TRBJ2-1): EAGVAQSPRYKIIEKRQSVAFWCNPISGHATLYWYQQILGQGPKLLIQFQNNGVVDDSQLPKDRFSAERLKGVDSTLKIQPAKLEDSAVYLCASSWTGGAYNEQFFGPGTRLTVL.

CDR3 DNA sequence: TGTGCCAGCTCCCGGCTCGGATATTGGCCCCAGCATTTT. The encoded protein is CASSRLGYWPQHF. The V call is TRBV6-1, the J call TRBJ1-5; D is uncertain. From germline, CDR1 is MNHNS and CDR2 SASEGT. There are 13 residues in the CDR3. Trimming cost V 8 bases and J 9 bases, with 17 bases left between them.